Shown below are 9 T cell receptor beta chains from a single sample sequenced in a study of blood T cell repertoires in COVID-19. Method: immunoSEQ multiplex PCR; TCRdb's copy keeps in-frame clones and lacks some. This table holds nearly 250,000 clones, around four fifths found once. Input material: peripheral blood. The source of these receptors is a woman of 80 years or more with acute or convalescent COVID-19.

The V call is TRBV28, the J call TRBJ1-1, with D hard to call. Germline V lookup: CDR1 MDHEN, CDR2 SYDVKM. This CDR3 comprises 15 residues. The germline V and J ends were trimmed by 4 bases and 2 bases, with 14 bases remaining between them. The CDR3 reads CASSWAGVVNTEAFF. As DNA, the CDR3 is TGTGCCAGCAGTTGGGCGGGAGTGGTAAACACTGAAGCTTTCTTT.

This sequence joins TRBV7-2 and TRBJ2-1, with 10 bases fitting TRBD2. This CDR3 is 18 amino acids long. J was trimmed by 0 bases and V by 4 bases; bases with no gene match: 9. CDR1 is SGHTA and CDR2 is FQGNSA in the germline V gene. CDR3 amino acids: CASSSGLAVMSSYNEQFF. The DNA of the CDR3 is TGTGCCAGCAGCTCAGGACTAGCGGTAATGAGCTCCTACAATGAGCAGTTCTTC.

The chain couples TRBV28 to TRBJ1-3; 7 bases align to TRBD1. J gave up 3 bases and V 3 bases, and 5 bases lay outside the gene matches. Germline V gene data show CDR1 as MDHEN and CDR2 as SYDVKM. The CDR3 loop spans 15 amino acids. DNA of the CDR3: TGTGCCAGCAGTTTCGGGACAGCGTATGGAAACACCATATATTTT. Protein: CASSFGTAYGNTIYF.

This chain connects TRBV4-3 to TRBJ1-3; D remains unclear. This CDR3 spans 13 amino acids. V was clipped by 5 bases and J by 0 bases, with 5 bases between them. CDR1 is LGHNA and CDR2 is YSLEER in the germline V gene. The CDR3 DNA sequence: TGCGCCAGCAGCAAATACTCTGGAAACACCATATATTTT. Its translation is CASSKYSGNTIYF.

V usage is TRBV7-3 and J usage is TRBJ2-3; perhaps TRBD2 as D (7 bases). The CDR3 runs to 16 residues. Germline V lookup: CDR1 SGHTA, CDR2 FQGTGA. Trimming cost V 3 bases and J 2 bases, with 15 bases left between them. The CDR3 DNA follows: TGTGCCAGCAGCTTCCTTCCGGGGGGCAACACAGATACGCAGTATTTT. This encodes CASSFLPGGNTDTQYF.

With regard to this clone: This specimen includes other DNA sequences encoding the same CDR3. This chain joins TRBV28 and TRBJ1-1, with unresolved D. Germline assignment: CDR1 MDHEN and CDR2 SYDVKM. The V gene lost 6 bases and the J gene lost 7 bases, with 9 bases spanning the gap. The CDR3 sequence is 11 residues long. CDR3 DNA: TGTGCCAGCAGCGGAGAGGGTGAAGCTTTCTTT. Encoded protein: CASSGEGEAFF.

The gene calls are TRBV5-8 and TRBJ2-7; D uncertain. V was trimmed by 5 bases and J by 1 base, leaving 13 bases between them. Germline loops: CDR1 SGHTS, CDR2 YDEGEE. CDR3 length equals 14 residues. CDR3 in DNA: TGTGCCAGCAGATCGGTGGCAGGTTCCTACGAGCAGTACTTC. Its protein is CASRSVAGSYEQYF.

The chain is built from TRBV7-2 and TRBJ1-1, with 7 bases identical to TRBD1. The trim removed 5 bases at V and 2 bases at J, leaving 5 bases unmatched. CDR3 length equals 14 residues. CDR1 is SGHTA and CDR2 is FQGNSA in the germline V gene. CDR3 region: CASSTNRGNTEAFF. The CDR3 DNA reads as TGTGCCAGCAGCACCAACAGGGGCAACACTGAAGCTTTCTTT.

The rearrangement uses TRBV28 and TRBJ1-1; D not resolved. Trimming cost V 2 bases and J 6 bases, with 10 bases left between them. The CDR3 consists of 13 residues. CDR1 is MDHEN, CDR2 SYDVKM, per germline. This CDR3 reads CASSLPIMAEAFF. The CDR3 coding sequence is TGTGCCAGCAGTTTACCTATCATGGCTGAAGCTTTCTTT. The whole variable domain, remainder taken from reference TRBV28 and TRBJ1-1, is DVKVTQSSRYLVKRTGEKVFLECVQDMDHENMFWYRQDPGLGLRLIYFSYDVKMKEKGDIPEGYSVSREKKERFSLILESASTNQTSMYLCASSLPIMAEAFFGQGTRLTVV.